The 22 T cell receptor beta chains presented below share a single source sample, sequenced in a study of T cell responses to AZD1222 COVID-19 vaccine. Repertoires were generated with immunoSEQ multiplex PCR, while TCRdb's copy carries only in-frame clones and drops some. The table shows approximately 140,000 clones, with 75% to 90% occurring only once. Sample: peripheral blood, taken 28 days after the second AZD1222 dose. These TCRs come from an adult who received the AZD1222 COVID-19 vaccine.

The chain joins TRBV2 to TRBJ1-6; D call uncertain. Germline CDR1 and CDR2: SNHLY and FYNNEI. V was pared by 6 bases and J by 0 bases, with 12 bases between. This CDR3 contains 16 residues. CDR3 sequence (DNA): TGTGCCAGCAGGCAGCACGGGAGCTCCTATAATTCACCCCTCCACTTT. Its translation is CASRQHGSSYNSPLHF.

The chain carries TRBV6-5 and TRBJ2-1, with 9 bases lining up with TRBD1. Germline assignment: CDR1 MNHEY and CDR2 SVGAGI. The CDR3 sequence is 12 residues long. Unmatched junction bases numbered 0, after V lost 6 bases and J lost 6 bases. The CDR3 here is CASRGQGNEQFF. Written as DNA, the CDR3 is TGTGCCAGCAGGGGACAGGGCAATGAGCAGTTCTTC.

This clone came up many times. The CDR3 region has the DNA TGCGCCAGCAGCCAAGATCGGGGTGGCACGGGCTACGAGCAGTACTTC. This gives the protein CASSQDRGGTGYEQYF. The chain recombines TRBV4-3 with TRBJ2-7, with D possibly TRBD2 on 5 matching bases. V lost 0 bases, J lost 3 bases, and 15 bases lay in between. The CDR3 is made up of 16 amino acids. CDR1 LGHNA and CDR2 YSLEER come from the germline V gene.

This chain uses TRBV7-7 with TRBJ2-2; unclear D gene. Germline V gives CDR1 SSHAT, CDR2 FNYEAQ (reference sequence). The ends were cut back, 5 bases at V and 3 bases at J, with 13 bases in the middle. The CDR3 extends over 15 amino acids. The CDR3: CASSPGLTDTGELFF. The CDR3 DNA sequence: TGTGCCAGCAGCCCAGGCCTTACCGACACCGGGGAGCTGTTTTTT.

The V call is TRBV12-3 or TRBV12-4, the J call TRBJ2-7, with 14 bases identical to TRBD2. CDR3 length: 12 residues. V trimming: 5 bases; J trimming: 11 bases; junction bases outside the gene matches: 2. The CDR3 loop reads CASSTGLAGEYF. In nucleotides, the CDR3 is TGTGCCAGCAGTACGGGACTAGCGGGAGAGTACTTC.

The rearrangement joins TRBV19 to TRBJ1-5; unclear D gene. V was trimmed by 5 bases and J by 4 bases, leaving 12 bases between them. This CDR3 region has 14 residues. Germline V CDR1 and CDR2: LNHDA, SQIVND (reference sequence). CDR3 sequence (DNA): TGTGCCAGTAGTGCAATCTCGGGTAATCAGCCCCAGCATTTT. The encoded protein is CASSAISGNQPQHF.

The DNA for the CDR3 is TGTGCCAGCGGACCAGGTTTTAATTCACCCCTCCACTTT. Translation gives CASGPGFNSPLHF. The rearrangement links TRBV6-5 to TRBJ1-6; no clear D. Trimming left V 8 bases short and J 6 bases short, with 11 bases between. The CDR3 runs 13 residues. Germline values: CDR1 MNHEY, CDR2 SVGAGI.

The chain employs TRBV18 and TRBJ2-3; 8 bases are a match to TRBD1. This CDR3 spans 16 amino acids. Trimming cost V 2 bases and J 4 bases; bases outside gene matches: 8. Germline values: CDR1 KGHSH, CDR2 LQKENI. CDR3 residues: CASSPAQGAGADTQYF. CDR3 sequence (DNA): TGTGCCAGCTCACCAGCCCAGGGGGCCGGGGCAGATACGCAGTATTTT.

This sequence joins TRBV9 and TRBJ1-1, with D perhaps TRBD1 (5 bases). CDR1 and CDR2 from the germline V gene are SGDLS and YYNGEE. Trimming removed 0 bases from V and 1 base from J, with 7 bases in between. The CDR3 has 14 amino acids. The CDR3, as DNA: TGTGCCAGCAGCGTAGTACAGGAGAACACTGAAGCTTTCTTT. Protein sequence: CASSVVQENTEAFF. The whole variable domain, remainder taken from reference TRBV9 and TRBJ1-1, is DSGVTQTPKHLITATGQRVTLRCSPRSGDLSVYWYQQSLDQGLQFLIQYYNGEERAKGNILERFSAQQFPDLHSELNLSSLELGDSALYFCASSVVQENTEAFFGQGTRLTVV.

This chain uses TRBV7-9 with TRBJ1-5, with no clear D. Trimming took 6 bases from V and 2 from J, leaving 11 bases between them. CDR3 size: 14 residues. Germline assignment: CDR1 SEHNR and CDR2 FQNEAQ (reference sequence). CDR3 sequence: CASSRTGGNQPQHF. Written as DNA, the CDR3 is TGTGCCAGCAGTCGTACTGGGGGCAATCAGCCCCAGCATTTT.

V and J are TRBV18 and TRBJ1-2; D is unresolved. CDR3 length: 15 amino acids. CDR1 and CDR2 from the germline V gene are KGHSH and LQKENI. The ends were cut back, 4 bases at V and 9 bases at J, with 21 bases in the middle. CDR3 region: CASSLDRASSLSYTF. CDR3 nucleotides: TGTGCCAGCTCACTTGACCGTGCCTCCTCTCTCAGCTACACCTTC.

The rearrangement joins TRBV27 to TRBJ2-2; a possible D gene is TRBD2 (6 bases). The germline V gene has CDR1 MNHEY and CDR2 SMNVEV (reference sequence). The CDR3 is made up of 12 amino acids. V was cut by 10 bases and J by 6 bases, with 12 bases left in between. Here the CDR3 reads CATQEGPGELFF. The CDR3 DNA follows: TGTGCCACCCAGGAGGGGCCCGGGGAGCTGTTTTTT.

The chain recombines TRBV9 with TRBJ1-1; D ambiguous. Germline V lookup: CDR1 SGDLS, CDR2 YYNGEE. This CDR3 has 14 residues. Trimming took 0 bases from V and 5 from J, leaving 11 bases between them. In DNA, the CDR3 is TGTGCCAGCAGCGTAGGGTGGTCTTTTACTGAAGCTTTCTTT. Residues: CASSVGWSFTEAFF.

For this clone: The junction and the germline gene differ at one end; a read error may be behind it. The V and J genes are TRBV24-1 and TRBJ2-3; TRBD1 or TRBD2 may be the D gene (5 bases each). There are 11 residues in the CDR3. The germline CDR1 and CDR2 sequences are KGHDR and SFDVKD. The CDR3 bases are TGTGCCACCAGTGACTCCGGGACGCCTATTTTT. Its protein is CATSDSGTPIF.

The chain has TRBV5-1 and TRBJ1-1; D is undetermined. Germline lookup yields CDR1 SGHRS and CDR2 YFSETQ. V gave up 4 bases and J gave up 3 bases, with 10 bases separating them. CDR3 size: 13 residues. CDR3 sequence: CASSRSDYTEAFF. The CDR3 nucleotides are TGCGCCAGCAGCCGCAGCGATTACACTGAAGCTTTCTTT. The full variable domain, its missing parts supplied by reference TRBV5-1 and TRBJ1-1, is KAGVTQTPRYLIKTRGQQVTLSCSPISGHRSVSWYQQTPGQGLQFLFEYFSETQRNKGNFPGRFSGRQFSNSRSEMNVSTLELGDSALYLCASSRSDYTEAFFGQGTRLTVV.

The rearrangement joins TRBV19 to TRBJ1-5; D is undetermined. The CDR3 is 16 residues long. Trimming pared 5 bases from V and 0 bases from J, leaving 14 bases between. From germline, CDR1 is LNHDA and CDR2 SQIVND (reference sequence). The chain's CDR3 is CASSPSGGYSNQPQHF. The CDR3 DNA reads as TGTGCCAGTAGTCCCTCCGGTGGCTATAGCAATCAGCCCCAGCATTTT.

CDR3: CATSDLQGPQETQYF. CDR3 in DNA: TGTGCCACCAGTGATTTGCAGGGACCGCAAGAGACCCAGTACTTC. This chain connects TRBV24-1 to TRBJ2-5; the D call may be TRBD1 or TRBD2 (5 bases each). The CDR3 is 15 residues long. Germline CDR1 KGHDR, CDR2 SFDVKD. Trimming took 0 bases from V and 2 from J, leaving 9 bases between them.

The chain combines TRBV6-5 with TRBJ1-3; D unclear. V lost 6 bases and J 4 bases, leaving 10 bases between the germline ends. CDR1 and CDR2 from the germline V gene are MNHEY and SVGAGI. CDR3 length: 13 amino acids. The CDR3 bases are TGTGCCAGCAGACGGGAGGGAGGAAACACCATATATTTT. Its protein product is CASRREGGNTIYF.

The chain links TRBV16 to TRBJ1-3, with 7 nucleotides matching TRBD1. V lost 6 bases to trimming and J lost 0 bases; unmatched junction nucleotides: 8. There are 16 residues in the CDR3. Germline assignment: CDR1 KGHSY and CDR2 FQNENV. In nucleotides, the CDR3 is TGTGCCAGCAGTCTACCGGGACAGCGCTCTGGAAACACCATATATTTT. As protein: CASSLPGQRSGNTIYF.

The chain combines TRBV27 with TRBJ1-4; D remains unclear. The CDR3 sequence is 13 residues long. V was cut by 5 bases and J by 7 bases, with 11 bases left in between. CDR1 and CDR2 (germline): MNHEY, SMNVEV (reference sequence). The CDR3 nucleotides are TGTGCCAGCAGTCCCCGGGAGGGTGAAAAACTGTTTTTT. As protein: CASSPREGEKLFF.

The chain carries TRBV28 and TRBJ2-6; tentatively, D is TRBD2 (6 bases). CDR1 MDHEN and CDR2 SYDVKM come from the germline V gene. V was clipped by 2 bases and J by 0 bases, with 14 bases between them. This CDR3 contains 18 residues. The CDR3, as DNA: TGTGCCAGCAGTTTAGTTCGGGGACTCTCCTCTGGGGCCAACGTCCTGACTTTC. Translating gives CASSLVRGLSSGANVLTF.

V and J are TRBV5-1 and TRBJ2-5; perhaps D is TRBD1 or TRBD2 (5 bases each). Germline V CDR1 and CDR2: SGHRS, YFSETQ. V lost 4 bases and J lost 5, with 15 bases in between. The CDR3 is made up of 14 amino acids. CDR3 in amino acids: CASSRDGARETQYF. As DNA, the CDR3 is TGCGCCAGCAGCAGGGACGGTGCAAGGGAGACCCAGTACTTC.